Following are 28 T cell receptor beta chains from one sample sequenced in a study of response to subunit inactivated influenza vaccine. TCRdb re-called the RT-PCR reads with MiXCR, one entry per CDR3 protein. The sample yields hundreds of thousands of distinct CDR3 sequences, about 11% seen once. These data were likewise used in another study, on T cells expressing NK-cell markers. Per that study: UMIs accompanied the 5'RACE template switching by which TCR beta cDNA was made.

The specimen was PBMCs from blood, collected on the day of vaccination. Receptors originate from a man aged 45-65 years who received an inactivated influenza vaccine.

The chain is built from TRBV6-2 or TRBV6-3 and TRBJ2-5, with D possibly matching TRBD2 (6 bases). V lost 10 bases to trimming and J lost 0 bases, with 9 bases between them. Germline CDR1 is MNHEY and CDR2 is SVGEGT. CDR3 length equals 12 residues. Written as DNA, the CDR3 is TGTGCCACGGGACTCCACCAAGAGACCCAGTACTTC. Its protein product is CATGLHQETQYF.

The sample holds many counts of this clonotype. The chain has TRBV5-1 and TRBJ2-2, with 8 nucleotides matching TRBD2. J gave up 0 bases and V 0 bases, and 7 bases lay outside the gene matches. The CDR3 loop spans 18 amino acids. Germline V CDR1 and CDR2: SGHRS, YFSETQ. The CDR3 nucleotides read TGCGCCAGCAGCTTGGGTCTAGCGGGCGCCTCGAACACCGGGGAGCTGTTTTTT. Its protein is CASSLGLAGASNTGELFF.

This chain joins TRBV29-1 and TRBJ2-5; TRBD2 might be the D (6 bases). Germline assignment: CDR1 SQVTM and CDR2 ANQGSEA. CDR3 size: 10 residues. V was pared by 4 bases and J by 9 bases, with 9 bases between. The CDR3 DNA is TGCAGCGTTGGGGAGGAAGCCCAGTACTTC. This sequence encodes CSVGEEAQYF. Drawing the rest from reference TRBV29-1 and TRBJ2-5, the complete variable domain is SAVISQKPSRDICQRGTSLTIQCQVDSQVTMMFWYRQQPGQSLTLIATANQGSEATYESGFVIDKFPISRPNLTFSTLTVSNMSPEDSSIYLCSVGEEAQYFGPGTRLLVL.

CDR3 loop: CASSPGTVLYNEQFF. CDR3 bases: TGTGCCAGCAGTCCCGGGACAGTCCTATACAATGAGCAGTTCTTC. The chain links TRBV25-1 to TRBJ2-1, with TRBD1 identical over 7 bases. The CDR3 is 15 residues long. With 5 bases clipped from V and 4 bases from J, the junction kept 8 bases outside the gene matches. Germline CDR1 and CDR2: MGHDK and SYGVNS.

This clonotype was counted ten times or more. The V call is TRBV7-2, the J call TRBJ2-1; a possible D gene is TRBD1 (5 bases). The length of the CDR3 is 15 residues. Looked up from germline, CDR1 is SGHTA and CDR2 is FQGNSA. The V and J ends lost 1 base and 6 bases respectively, with 13 bases between them. CDR3 coding DNA: TGTGCCAGCAGCTTAGAGGGGCTAGAACTCAATGAGCAGTTCTTC. It yields the protein CASSLEGLELNEQFF. The complete variable domain, with remaining parts taken from reference TRBV7-2 and TRBJ2-1, reads GAGVSQSPSNKVTEKGKDVELRCDPISGHTALYWYRQSLGQGLEFLIYFQGNSAPDKSGLPSDRFSAERTGGSVSTLTIQRTQQEDSAVYLCASSLEGLELNEQFFGPGTRLTVL.

This clonotype showed up just a few times. The V and J genes are TRBV13 and TRBJ2-7, with 11 bases matching TRBD2. V lost 5 bases, J lost 2 bases, and 8 bases stayed unmatched. This CDR3 is built from 16 residues. CDR1 and CDR2 from the germline V gene are PRHDT and FYEKMQ (reference sequence). The CDR3 protein is CASSQLAGVSPYEQYF. CDR3 DNA: TGTGCCAGCAGCCAACTAGCGGGAGTGTCCCCCTACGAGCAGTACTTC.

This clonotype was detected only a few times. This chain joins TRBV20-1 and TRBJ2-1; TRBD2 matches 7 bases. The CDR3 has 14 amino acids. The trim removed 5 bases at V and 0 bases at J, leaving 4 bases unmatched. CDR1 and CDR2 from the germline V gene are DFQATT and SNEGSKA (reference sequence). This CDR3 reads CSAQLAISYNEQFF. In DNA, the CDR3 is TGCAGTGCTCAACTAGCGATCTCCTACAATGAGCAGTTCTTC.

A few counts support this clonotype. The chain joins TRBV19 to TRBJ2-7; D unresolved. Trimming took 4 bases from V and 4 from J, leaving 11 bases between them. The CDR3 is 13 amino acids. Looked up from germline, CDR1 is LNHDA and CDR2 is SQIVND (reference sequence). Here the CDR3 DNA reads TGTGCCAGTAGTAAGGGCAGGATTTACGAGCAGTACTTC. This gives the protein CASSKGRIYEQYF. The whole variable domain, remainder taken from reference TRBV19 and TRBJ2-7, is DGGITQSPKYLFRKEGQNVTLSCEQNLNHDAMYWYRQDPGQGLRLIYYSQIVNDFQKGDIAEGYSVSREKKESFPLTVTSAQKNPTAFYLCASSKGRIYEQYFGPGTRLTVT.

This clonotype was observed at least ten times. The chain combines TRBV5-1 with TRBJ2-1; no clear D. Germline V CDR1 and CDR2: SGHRS, YFSETQ. V dropped 0 bases and J dropped 10 bases, with 8 bases sitting between them. The CDR3 extends over 12 amino acids. The CDR3 is CASSLATVEQFF. The CDR3 DNA follows: TGCGCCAGCAGCTTGGCCACGGTAGAGCAGTTCTTC.

This clonotype was detected a few times. The CDR3 reads CASSQDSPDQPQHF. The CDR3 nucleotides are TGTGCCAGCAGCCAAGATAGTCCGGATCAGCCCCAGCATTTT. The chain combines TRBV4-2 with TRBJ1-5; D ambiguous. The CDR3 runs 14 residues. The germline V and J ends were trimmed by 0 bases and 5 bases, with 8 bases remaining between them. CDR1 and CDR2 from the germline V gene are LGHNA and YNFKEQ.

This clonotype was seen at least ten times. The rearrangement uses TRBV7-6 and TRBJ1-1, with 11 bases matching TRBD1. CDR3 length: 19 amino acids. Germline V gene sequence: CDR1 SGHVS, CDR2 FNYEAQ. V was pared by 2 bases and J by 3 bases, with 14 bases of the junction left unmatched. This CDR3 is CASSLMGGQGAVGYTEAFF. In nucleotides, the CDR3 is TGTGCCAGCAGCTTAATGGGTGGACAGGGGGCCGTAGGGTACACTGAAGCTTTCTTT.

Ten or more counts support this clonotype. The chain combines TRBV7-9 with TRBJ2-1; 8 bases match TRBD2. Trimming took 10 bases from V and 0 from J; bases not matched to a gene: 8. This CDR3 has 15 amino acids. Germline V gene lookup returns CDR1 SEHNR and CDR2 FQNEAQ (reference sequence). For the CDR3, the DNA is TGTGCCACACATAGCGGGGAAACCTCCTACAATGAGCAGTTCTTC. Its translation: CATHSGETSYNEQFF.

The chain carries TRBV12-3 or TRBV12-4 and TRBJ1-1, with D hard to call. CDR3 length: 15 amino acids. V lost 7 bases, J lost 2 bases, and 17 bases lay in between. The CDR3 sequence is CASNSPVGKNTEAFF. CDR3 sequence (DNA): TGTGCCAGCAACTCCCCCGTAGGAAAAAACACTGAAGCTTTCTTT.

In this sample, this clonotype turned up a few times. The gene calls are TRBV20-1 and TRBJ2-7; 9 nucleotides line up with TRBD1. The V and J ends lost 6 bases and 5 bases, in that order; junction bases with no gene match: 8. This CDR3 has 13 residues. CDR1 and CDR2 (germline): DFQATT, SNEGSKA (reference sequence). The CDR3 protein is CSAPDRGMDEQYF. Here the CDR3 DNA reads TGCAGTGCACCGGACAGGGGCATGGACGAGCAGTACTTC.

CDR3 amino acids: CSARAPSGRAVTDTQYF. The CDR3 coding sequence is TGCAGTGCTAGAGCTCCCAGCGGGAGGGCCGTCACAGATACGCAGTATTTT. J is TRBJ2-3 and V is TRBV20-1; 10 positions agree with TRBD2. The CDR3 loop spans 17 amino acids. V shed 1 base and J 2 bases; nucleotides not matched to a gene: 9. Per the germline V gene, CDR1 is DFQATT and CDR2 is SNEGSKA (reference sequence).

This clonotype was detected only a few times. The chain employs TRBV12-3 or TRBV12-4 and TRBJ1-5, with unresolved D. The CDR3 has 18 residues. V lost 2 bases and J lost 1, with 18 bases in between. This chain's CDR3 is CASSLSGWAGPSNQPQHF. CDR3 DNA: TGTGCCAGCAGTTTAAGTGGATGGGCAGGCCCCAGCAATCAGCCCCAGCATTTT.

The chain carries TRBV25-1 and TRBJ2-1, with 7 bases matching TRBD1. This CDR3 is 14 amino acids long. The V segment lost 3 bases and the J segment 9 bases; nucleotides outside the gene matches: 8. CDR1 and CDR2 (germline): MGHDK, SYGVNS. The CDR3 nucleotides are TGTGCCAGCAGTGAGACAGGGTGGGCGGCTGAGCAGTTCTTC. It encodes CASSETGWAAEQFF.

This clonotype was counted between two and nine times. This chain connects TRBV6-2 or TRBV6-3 to TRBJ1-5, with a tentative D call TRBD1 (6 bases). Germline values: CDR1 MNHEY, CDR2 SVGEGT. Trimming removed 5 bases at V and 3 bases at J, with 17 bases between. There are 16 residues in the CDR3. The CDR3 is CASSTGTLDTNQPQHF. The CDR3 coding sequence is TGTGCCAGCAGTACCGGGACACTTGATACCAATCAGCCCCAGCATTTT.

This clonotype appeared many times. The rearrangement uses TRBV30 and TRBJ2-7; the D gene is possibly TRBD2 (6 bases). The CDR3 is 14 amino acids. With 1 base removed from V and 4 bases from J, the gap between germline ends came to 14 bases. Germline CDR1 reads GTSNPN; CDR2 reads SVGIG (reference sequence). CDR3: CAWSGLGHLYEQYF. The CDR3 bases are TGTGCCTGGAGTGGACTAGGTCACTTGTACGAGCAGTACTTC. Looking up the rest from reference TRBV30 and TRBJ2-7 gives the full variable domain: SQTIHQWPATLVQPVGSPLSLECTVEGTSNPNLYWYRQAAGRGLQLLFYSVGIGQISSEVPQNLSASRPQDRQFILSSKKLLLSDSGFYLCAWSGLGHLYEQYFGPGTRLTVT.

This clonotype was recorded a few times. CDR3 amino acids: CASSSRPPPSYEQYF. CDR3 coding DNA: TGTGCCAGCAGTTCCCGGCCACCCCCGTCCTACGAGCAGTACTTC. This chain links TRBV28 with TRBJ2-7; D gene uncertain. The CDR3 spans 15 residues. Germline V lookup: CDR1 MDHEN, CDR2 SYDVKM. V lost 4 bases and J lost 1, with 14 bases in between.

In its sample, this clonotype was seen many times. The rearrangement links TRBV7-6 to TRBJ2-3; no clear D. CDR1 and CDR2 (germline): SGHVS, FNYEAQ. The CDR3 is made up of 13 amino acids. Deletions cut 3 bases from V and 4 bases from J, with 8 bases between. The CDR3 nucleotides are TGTGCCAGCAGCTTGGCTCCTCCAGATACGCAGTATTTT. This codes for CASSLAPPDTQYF. Together with reference TRBV7-6 and TRBJ2-3, the CDR3 gives the full variable domain: GAGVSQSPRYKVTKRGQDVALRCDPISGHVSLYWYRQALGQGPEFLTYFNYEAQQDKSGLPNDRFSAERPEGSISTLTIQRTEQRDSAMYRCASSLAPPDTQYFGPGTRLTVL.

The rearrangement links TRBV5-1 to TRBJ2-5; D perhaps matches TRBD2 (5 bases). The germline gives CDR1 SGHRS, CDR2 YFSETQ. This CDR3 is 13 amino acids long. Trimming stripped 4 bases from V and 5 bases from J, with 12 bases between. The CDR3 loop is CASSVDSEETQYF. The DNA for the CDR3 is TGCGCCAGCAGCGTCGATAGCGAGGAGACCCAGTACTTC.

The chain links TRBV4-2 to TRBJ2-1, with 13 positions matching TRBD2. The germline V gene has CDR1 LGHNA and CDR2 YNFKEQ. The CDR3 spans 18 residues. V dropped 4 bases and J dropped 3; count of bases not matched to a gene: 9. CDR3 DNA: TGTGCCAGCAGCCGAGGGACTAGCGGGGTTGGGGTCTACAATGAGCAGTTCTTC. This translates into CASSRGTSGVGVYNEQFF.

The rearrangement joins TRBV12-3 or TRBV12-4 to TRBJ2-1; 8 bases fit TRBD2. The CDR3 has 14 residues. With 7 bases clipped from V and 6 bases from J, the junction kept 8 bases outside the gene matches. CDR3 DNA sequence: TGTGCCAGCACGGGGGGGTCCTCACCCAATGAGCAGTTCTTC. The encoded protein is CASTGGSSPNEQFF.

In this sample, this clonotype turned up a few times. This chain joins TRBV11-2 and TRBJ2-5; perhaps TRBD2 as D (6 bases). V was clipped by 1 base and J by 4 bases, with 10 bases between them. Germline-derived CDR1 and CDR2 are SGHAT and FQNNGV. This CDR3 region has 14 residues. In DNA form, the CDR3 reads TGTGCCAGCAGCTTAGGACCCGGGGGAGAGACCCAGTACTTC. This codes for CASSLGPGGETQYF.

This clonotype was detected a few times. The chain combines TRBV29-1 with TRBJ2-5; either TRBD1 or TRBD2 may fit D (6 bases each). The germline CDR1 and CDR2 sequences are SQVTM and ANQGSEA. V lost 2 bases to trimming and J lost 2 bases, with 15 bases between them. This CDR3 spans 15 amino acids. In nucleotides, the CDR3 is TGCAGCGTTGAACCCTCAGGAGGGGGACAAGAGACCCAGTACTTC. This gives the protein CSVEPSGGGQETQYF.

This clonotype was seen more than once but under ten times. The genes are TRBV6-1 and TRBJ1-4; possibly TRBD1 for D (5 bases). The CDR3 loop spans 13 amino acids. Trimming cost V 6 bases and J 8 bases, with 13 bases left between them. Germline CDR1 MNHNS, CDR2 SASEGT. The CDR3 nucleotides read TGTGCCAGCAGCCAGGGATCGAGGGAAAAACTGTTTTTT. Translation gives CASSQGSREKLFF.

This clonotype was counted a few times. V usage is TRBV20-1 and J usage is TRBJ2-7; TRBD1 might be the D (6 bases). Germline V lookup: CDR1 DFQATT, CDR2 SNEGSKA (reference sequence). The length of the CDR3 is 13 residues. V lost 6 bases to trimming and J lost 1 base, with 13 bases between them. Written as DNA, the CDR3 is TGCAGTGCCCCGGACAGACCTTCCTACGAGCAGTACTTC. Protein product: CSAPDRPSYEQYF.